This passage covers 10 T cell receptor beta chains from one sample sequenced in a study of T cells in Graves' hyperthyroidism and ophthalmopathy. Amplification of TCR beta CDR3 regions used RNA as the template. An initial round of RT-PCR targeting the TCR CDR3 relied on the HTBI primer set. TCRdb re-called the multiplex PCR reads with MiXCR, one entry per CDR3 protein. The sample yields roughly 350,000 distinct CDR3 sequences, approximately 13% seen once. Input material: blood. The receptors shown here come from a woman between 40 and 50 years old with Graves' ophthalmopathy.

This clonotype was seen more than once but under ten times. The V and J genes are TRBV20-1 and TRBJ2-1; D may be TRBD1 (5 bases). Germline loops: CDR1 DFQATT, CDR2 SNEGSKA (reference sequence). V was clipped by 5 bases and J by 2 bases, with 10 bases between them. The CDR3 has 13 amino acids. CDR3 bases: TGCAGTGCTCCTCGACAGCCCTACAATGAGCAGTTCTTC. It is translated as CSAPRQPYNEQFF.

This clonotype was picked up many times. This chain joins TRBV9 and TRBJ2-1; D gene unclear. Germline CDR1 is SGDLS and CDR2 is YYNGEE. V shed 1 base and J shed 6 bases, with 8 bases lying between them. The CDR3 sequence is 13 residues long. CDR3 sequence (DNA): TGTGCCAGCAGCGTAACCAATGGCAATGAGCAGTTCTTC. This encodes CASSVTNGNEQFF. The variable domain in full, completed from reference TRBV9 and TRBJ2-1, reads DSGVTQTPKHLITATGQRVTLRCSPRSGDLSVYWYQQSLDQGLQFLIQYYNGEERAKGNILERFSAQQFPDLHSELNLSSLELGDSALYFCASSVTNGNEQFFGPGTRLTVL.

This clonotype came up many times. The chain links TRBV10-2 to TRBJ1-6; 8 nucleotides agree with TRBD1. CDR3 length: 13 residues. Unmatched junction bases numbered 5, after V lost 6 bases and J lost 10 bases. The germline CDR1 and CDR2 sequences are WSHSY and SAAADI. DNA for the CDR3: TGCGCCAGCAGCACAGGGGGAGGGTCACCCCTCCACTTT. Amino acids: CASSTGGGSPLHF.

This chain uses TRBV15 with TRBJ2-1; 11 bases match TRBD2. CDR1 is LNHNV, CDR2 YYDKDF, per germline (reference sequence). This CDR3 is 17 amino acids long. J was trimmed by 8 bases and V by 0 bases; bases with no gene match: 9. The CDR3 here is CATSREVLAGVPDEQFF. Here the CDR3 DNA reads TGTGCCACCAGCAGAGAGGTACTAGCGGGAGTTCCGGATGAGCAGTTCTTC.

This clonotype has ten or more counts. This chain links TRBV12-3 or TRBV12-4 with TRBJ2-3, with 14 bases lining up with TRBD2. CDR3 length: 15 amino acids. J was trimmed by 6 bases and V by 7 bases; bases with no gene match: 6. The CDR3 nucleotides read TGTGCCAGCAACCTGGGACTAGCGGGAGTCGATACGCAGTATTTT. This codes for CASNLGLAGVDTQYF.

This clonotype has more than one count but fewer than ten. The rearrangement links TRBV20-1 to TRBJ2-7; 10 bases are a match to TRBD2. The CDR3 contains 14 residues. CDR1 and CDR2 (germline): DFQATT, SNEGSKA (reference sequence). The CDR3 protein is CSARSSGGLYEQYF. The CDR3, as DNA: TGCTCAGCTAGGTCTAGCGGGGGACTTTACGAGCAGTACTTC.

At least ten counts were recorded for this clonotype. This rearrangement joins TRBV6-1 to TRBJ2-7; D is ambiguous. The CDR3 is 14 amino acids. Trimming cost V 5 bases and J 2 bases, with 13 bases left between them. From germline, CDR1 is MNHNS and CDR2 SASEGT. The CDR3 region is CASSPPSMAYEQYF. CDR3 DNA: TGTGCCAGCAGTCCGCCCTCCATGGCCTACGAGCAGTACTTC.

Comment on this clonotype: One end of the junction is discordant with germline, which a read error may explain. V and J are TRBV9 and TRBJ1-2, with D possibly matching TRBD1 (5 bases). Per germline, CDR1 SGDLS and CDR2 YYNGEE. The CDR3 runs 13 residues. For the CDR3, the DNA is TGTGCCAACAGCAAGGGCGGGGGCTATGGCTACACCTTC. Protein product: CANSKGGGYGYTF. Drawing the rest from reference TRBV9 and TRBJ1-2, the complete variable domain is DSGVTQTPKHLITATGQRVTLRCSPRSGDLSVYWYQQSLDQGLQFLIQYYNGEERAKGNILERFSAQQFPDLHSELNLSSLELGDSALYFCANSKGGGYGYTFGSGTRLTVV.

The rearrangement uses TRBV5-5 and TRBJ2-7; 10 nucleotides agree with TRBD1. V dropped 0 bases and J dropped 3; count of bases not matched to a gene: 3. In germline, CDR1 is SGHKS, CDR2 YYEKEE (reference sequence). The CDR3 runs 15 residues. In DNA form, the CDR3 reads TGTGCCAGCAGCTTGGCGGGACAGGGGATCTACGAGCAGTACTTC. Translating it yields CASSLAGQGIYEQYF. The whole variable domain, remainder taken from reference TRBV5-5 and TRBJ2-7, is DAGVTQSPTHLIKTRGQQVTLRCSPISGHKSVSWYQQVLGQGPQFIFQYYEKEERGRGNFPDRFSARQFPNYSSELNVNALLLGDSALYLCASSLAGQGIYEQYFGPGTRLTVT.

This clonotype was found many times. The chain carries TRBV10-3 and TRBJ1-2, with D maybe TRBD1 (5 bases). Trimming shortened V by 0 bases and J by 7 bases, and 18 bases separated the two germline ends. The CDR3 sequence is 16 residues long. Germline CDR1 and CDR2: ENHRY and SYGVKD. This CDR3 reads CAISESVPGKDGGYTF. Written as DNA, the CDR3 is TGTGCCATCAGTGAGTCAGTCCCAGGGAAAGATGGTGGCTACACCTTC.